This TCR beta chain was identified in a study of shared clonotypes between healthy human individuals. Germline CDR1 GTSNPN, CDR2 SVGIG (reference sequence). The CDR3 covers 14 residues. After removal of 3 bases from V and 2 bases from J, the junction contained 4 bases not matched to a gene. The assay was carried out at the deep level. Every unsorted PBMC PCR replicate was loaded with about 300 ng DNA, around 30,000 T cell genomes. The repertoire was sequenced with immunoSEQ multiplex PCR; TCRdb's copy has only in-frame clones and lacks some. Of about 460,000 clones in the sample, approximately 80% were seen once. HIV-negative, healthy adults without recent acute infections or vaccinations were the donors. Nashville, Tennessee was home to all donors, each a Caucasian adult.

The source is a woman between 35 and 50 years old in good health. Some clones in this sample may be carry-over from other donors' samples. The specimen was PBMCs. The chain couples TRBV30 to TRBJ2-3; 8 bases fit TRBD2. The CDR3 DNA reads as TGTGCCTGGAGAGGACTAGCAGACACAGATACGCAGTATTTT. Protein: CAWRGLADTDTQYF.